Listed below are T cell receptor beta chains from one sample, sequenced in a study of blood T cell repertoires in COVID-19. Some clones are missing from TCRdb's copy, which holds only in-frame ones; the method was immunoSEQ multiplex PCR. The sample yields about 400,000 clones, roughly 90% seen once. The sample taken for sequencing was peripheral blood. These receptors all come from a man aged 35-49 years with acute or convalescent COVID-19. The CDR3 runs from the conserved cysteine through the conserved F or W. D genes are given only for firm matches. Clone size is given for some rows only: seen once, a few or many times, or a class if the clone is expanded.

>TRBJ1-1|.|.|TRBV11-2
CASSLNGQAPRYTEAFF
TGTGCCAGCAGCTTAAACGGCCAGGCCCCTCGGTACACTGAAGCTTTCTTT
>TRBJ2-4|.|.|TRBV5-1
CASSLTAAKNIQYF
TGCGCCAGCAGCTTGACAGCAGCCAAAAACATTCAGTACTTC
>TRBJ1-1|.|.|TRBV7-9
CAIGEVTEAFF
TGTGCCATCGGGGAGGTTACTGAAGCTTTCTTT
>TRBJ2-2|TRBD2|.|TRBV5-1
CASSLTSGRLTGELFF
TGCGCCAGCAGCTTGACTAGCGGGAGACTTACCGGGGAGCTGTTTTTT
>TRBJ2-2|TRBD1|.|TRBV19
CASRWTGTTGELFF
TGTGCCAGTAGATGGACAGGGACCACCGGGGAGCTGTTTTTT
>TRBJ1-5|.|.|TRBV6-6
CASRPWRGSLYQPQHF
TGTGCCAGCAGGCCGTGGCGGGGGTCCCTGTATCAGCCCCAGCATTTT
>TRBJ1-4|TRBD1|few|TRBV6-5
CARKDRGCEKLFF
TGTGCCAGGAAGGACAGGGGATGTGAAAAACTGTTTTTT
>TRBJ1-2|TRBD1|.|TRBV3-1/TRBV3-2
CASSQVGGQGALGGYTF
TGTGCCAGCAGCCAAGTCGGAGGACAGGGGGCTTTGGGTGGCTACACCTTC
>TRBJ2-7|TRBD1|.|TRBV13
CASSTRTGKTYEQYF
TGTGCCAGCAGCACCCGGACAGGGAAGACCTACGAGCAGTACTTC
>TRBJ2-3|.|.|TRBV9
CASSVVGGTVTDTQYF
TGTGCCAGCAGCGTAGTAGGGGGGACAGTCACAGATACGCAGTATTTT
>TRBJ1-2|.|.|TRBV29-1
CSVVTGSWDGYTF
TGCAGCGTTGTAACGGGTTCCTGGGATGGCTACACCTTC
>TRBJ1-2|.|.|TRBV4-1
CASSHDSGYGYTF
TGCGCCAGCAGCCACGACTCAGGGTATGGCTACACCTTC
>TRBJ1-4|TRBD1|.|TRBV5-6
CASSLAGQGLFF
TGTGCCAGCAGCTTGGCGGGACAGGGACTGTTTTTT
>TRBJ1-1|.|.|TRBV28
CASRTPGAAEAFF
TGTGCCAGCAGGACCCCAGGGGCCGCTGAAGCTTTCTTT
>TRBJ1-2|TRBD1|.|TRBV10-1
CASSEGGTGNGYTF
TGCGCCAGCAGTGAAGGGGGGACAGGGAATGGCTACACCTTC
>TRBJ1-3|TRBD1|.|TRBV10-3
CAISEDRERNTIYF
TGTGCCATCAGTGAAGACAGGGAAAGAAACACCATATATTTT
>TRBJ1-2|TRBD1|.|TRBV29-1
CSAQTTGGWDYGYTF
TGCAGCGCTCAGACCACAGGGGGCTGGGACTATGGCTACACCTTC
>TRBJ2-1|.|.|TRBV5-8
CASSLQSGRRPYNEQFF
TGTGCCAGCAGCTTGCAGAGCGGGCGACGCCCCTACAATGAGCAGTTCTTC
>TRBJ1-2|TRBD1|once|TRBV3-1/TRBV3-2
CASSQTDRGNGYTF
TGTGCCAGCAGCCAAACCGACAGGGGGAATGGCTACACCTTC
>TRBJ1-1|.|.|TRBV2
CASSGPETAPWNTEAFF
TGTGCCAGCAGTGGACCAGAGACAGCTCCCTGGAACACTGAAGCTTTCTTT
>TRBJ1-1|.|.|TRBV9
CASSVSGLVNTEAFF
TGTGCCAGCAGCGTCTCAGGGCTAGTGAACACTGAAGCTTTCTTT
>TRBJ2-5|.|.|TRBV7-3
CASSSPGEETQYF
TGTGCCAGCAGCTCCCCAGGGGAAGAGACCCAGTACTTC
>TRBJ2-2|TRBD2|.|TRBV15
CATSRGTSANTGELFF
TGTGCCACCAGCAGAGGGACTAGCGCAAACACCGGGGAGCTGTTTTTT
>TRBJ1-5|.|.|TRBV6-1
CASSEIQGGQPQHF
TGTGCCAGCAGTGAAATACAGGGCGGTCAGCCCCAGCATTTT
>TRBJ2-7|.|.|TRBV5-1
CASSSGGHLSYEQYF
TGCGCCAGCAGCTCCGGTGGACATCTATCCTACGAGCAGTACTTC
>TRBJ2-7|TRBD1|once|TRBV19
CASSTGQGYEQYF
TGTGCCAGTAGTACGGGACAGGGCTACGAGCAGTACTTC
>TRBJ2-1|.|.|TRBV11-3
CASSLFGGAGNEQFF
TGTGCCAGCAGCTTATTTGGGGGGGCAGGTAATGAGCAGTTCTTC
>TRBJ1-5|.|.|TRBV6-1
CASSELPPWRVGGYQPQHF
TGTGCCAGCAGTGAATTGCCCCCCTGGAGGGTTGGGGGGTATCAGCCCCAGCATTTT
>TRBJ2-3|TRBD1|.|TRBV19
CASTPTGQVHRGTQYF
TGTGCCAGTACCCCCACGGGACAGGTCCACCGAGGTACGCAGTATTTT
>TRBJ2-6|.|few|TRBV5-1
CASKDSSGANVLTF
TGCGCCAGCAAGGACAGCTCTGGGGCCAACGTCCTGACTTTC
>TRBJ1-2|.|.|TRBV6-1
CASSEGGDIYGYTF
TGTGCCAGCAGTGAGGGGGGGGACATCTATGGCTACACCTTC
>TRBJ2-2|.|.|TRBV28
CATLQDTNTGELFF
TGTGCCACCCTCCAGGATACGAACACCGGGGAGCTGTTTTTT
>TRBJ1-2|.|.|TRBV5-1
CASSFTGSGYTF
TGCGCCAGCAGCTTTACAGGTAGCGGCTACACCTTC
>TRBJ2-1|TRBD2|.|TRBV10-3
CATGGRNEQFF
TGTGCCACGGGAGGTAGAAATGAGCAGTTCTTC
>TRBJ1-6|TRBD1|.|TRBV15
CATSRIGQVNSPLHF
TGTGCCACCAGCAGAATAGGACAGGTTAATTCACCCCTCCACTTT
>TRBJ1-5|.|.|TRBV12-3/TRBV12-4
CASRDMGNQPQHF
TGTGCCAGCCGGGACATGGGCAATCAGCCCCAGCATTTT
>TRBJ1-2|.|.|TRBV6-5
CASMWPNPGPIGYTF
TGTGCCAGCATGTGGCCAAATCCAGGCCCCATTGGCTACACCTTC
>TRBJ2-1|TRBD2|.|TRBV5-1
CASRFLAVSNEQFF
TGCGCCAGCAGGTTCCTAGCGGTCTCCAATGAGCAGTTCTTC
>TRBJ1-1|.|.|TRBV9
CASSVDSNQAFF
TGTGCCAGCAGCGTTGACAGTAACCAAGCTTTCTTT
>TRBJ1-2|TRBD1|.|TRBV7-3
CASSQGLGQGYGYTF
TGTGCCAGCAGCCAAGGTCTGGGACAGGGCTATGGCTACACCTTC
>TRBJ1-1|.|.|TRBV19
CASSTQLTEAFF
TGTGCCAGTAGTACGCAGTTAACTGAAGCTTTCTTT
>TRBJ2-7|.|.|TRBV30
CAWRVATGNSYEQYF
TGTGCCTGGAGAGTCGCGACAGGTAATTCCTACGAGCAGTACTTC
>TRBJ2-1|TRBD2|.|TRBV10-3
CAISPSGGGNEQFF
TGTGCCATCAGCCCTAGCGGGGGTGGCAATGAGCAGTTCTTC
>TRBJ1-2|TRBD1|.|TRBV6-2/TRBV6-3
CASSTWTGTFYGYTF
TGTGCCAGCAGTACCTGGACAGGGACCTTCTATGGCTACACCTTC
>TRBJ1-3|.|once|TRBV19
CASSQIDRYSTIYF
TGTGCCAGTAGTCAAATCGACAGGTACAGCACCATATATTTT
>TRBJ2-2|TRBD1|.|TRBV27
CASSPDRGGELFF
TGTGCCAGCAGTCCTGACAGGGGAGGGGAGCTGTTTTTT
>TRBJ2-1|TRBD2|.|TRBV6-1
CASSDGTSGRAWLDEQFF
TGTGCCAGCAGTGATGGGACTAGCGGGAGGGCCTGGTTGGATGAGCAGTTCTTC
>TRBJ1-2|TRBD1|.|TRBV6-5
CASSSDRVYGYTF
TGTGCCAGCAGCTCCGACAGGGTTTATGGCTACACCTTC
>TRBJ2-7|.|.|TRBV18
CASSPAGSYEQYF
TGTGCCAGCTCACCAGCAGGATCCTACGAGCAGTACTTC
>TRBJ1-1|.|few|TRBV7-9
CASSLGQGNTEAFF
TGTGCCAGCAGCTTAGGTCAGGGGAACACTGAAGCTTTCTTT
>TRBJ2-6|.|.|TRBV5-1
CASSLYTGANVLTF
TGCGCCAGCAGCTTGTATACTGGGGCCAACGTCCTGACTTTC
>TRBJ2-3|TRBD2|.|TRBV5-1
CASSLETGGDTQYF
TGCGCCAGCAGCTTGGAGACGGGGGGAGATACGCAGTATTTT
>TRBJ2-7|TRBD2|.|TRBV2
CASLTRRGAWEQYF
TGTGCCAGCCTGACACGGCGGGGGGCATGGGAGCAGTACTTC